This TCR beta chain appears in the sequencing data of a study of post-analysis software for immune sequencing data. The overall study: Secondary progressive, relapsing-remitting and progressive-relapsing multiple sclerosis were among the included disease courses. The study's findings and limits: F-measure co-clustering was strong for batch-matched samples. Controls showed significantly higher normalized Chao1 diversity than did multiple sclerosis patients. When patients were compared with controls, a handful of TRBV segments were more frequent, TRBV5-6, TRBV5-1 and TRBV20-1 among them.

In regard to this clonotype: Its specificity is unknown.

The CDR3 has 14 amino acids. The V gene's germline CDR1 is LGHNA and CDR2 YNFKEQ. V lost 4 bases and J lost 7; bases outside the gene matches: 9. Unique molecular identifiers were carried by the TCR beta cDNA libraries. Input of roughly 0.85 to 11 million T cells yielded some 500,000 cDNA molecules. A single record per CDR3 protein comes from TCRdb applying MiXCR to the PCR reads. The profile shows a few hundred thousand distinct CDR3 sequences, 45% of them singletons. The sample was blood. The V and J genes are TRBV4-2 and TRBJ2-7, with 8 bases matching TRBD1. This receptor was obtained from a girl between 5 and 17 years old with multiple sclerosis. CDR3 sequence: CASSRGQGSEEQYF. The CDR3 nucleotides read TGTGCCAGCAGCCGCGGACAGGGATCGGAAGAGCAGTACTTC.